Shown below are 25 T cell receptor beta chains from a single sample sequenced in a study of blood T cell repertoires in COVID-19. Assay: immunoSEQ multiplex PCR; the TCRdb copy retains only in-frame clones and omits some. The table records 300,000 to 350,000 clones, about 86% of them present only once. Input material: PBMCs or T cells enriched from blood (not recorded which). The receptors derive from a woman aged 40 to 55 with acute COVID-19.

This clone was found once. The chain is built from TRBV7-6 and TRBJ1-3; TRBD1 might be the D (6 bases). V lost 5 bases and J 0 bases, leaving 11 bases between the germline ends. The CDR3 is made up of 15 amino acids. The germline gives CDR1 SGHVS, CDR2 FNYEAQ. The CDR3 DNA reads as TGTGCCAGCAGCCAACAGGGATTCTCTGGAAACACCATATATTTT. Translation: CASSQQGFSGNTIYF.

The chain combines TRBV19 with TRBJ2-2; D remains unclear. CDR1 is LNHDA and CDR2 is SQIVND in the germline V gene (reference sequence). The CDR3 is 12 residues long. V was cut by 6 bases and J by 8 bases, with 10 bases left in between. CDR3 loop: CASRISEGELFF. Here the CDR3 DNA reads TGTGCCAGTAGGATTTCCGAGGGGGAGCTGTTTTTT. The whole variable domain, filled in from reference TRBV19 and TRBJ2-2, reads DGGITQSPKYLFRKEGQNVTLSCEQNLNHDAMYWYRQDPGQGLRLIYYSQIVNDFQKGDIAEGYSVSREKKESFPLTVTSAQKNPTAFYLCASRISEGELFFGEGSRLTVL.

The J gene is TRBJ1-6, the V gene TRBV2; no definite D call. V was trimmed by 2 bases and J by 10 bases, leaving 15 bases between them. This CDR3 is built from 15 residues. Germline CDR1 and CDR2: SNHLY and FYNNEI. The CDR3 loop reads CASSEQGRVNSPLHF. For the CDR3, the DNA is TGTGCCAGCAGTGAACAAGGTCGGGTAAACTCACCCCTCCACTTT.

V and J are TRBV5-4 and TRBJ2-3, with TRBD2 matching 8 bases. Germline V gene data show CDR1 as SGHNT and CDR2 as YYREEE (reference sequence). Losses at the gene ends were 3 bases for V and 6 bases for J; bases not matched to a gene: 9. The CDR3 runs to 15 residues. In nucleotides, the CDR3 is TGTGCCAGCAGCTCTAAGACTAGCGTCGTGGATACGCAGTATTTT. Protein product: CASSSKTSVVDTQYF.

The DNA for the CDR3 is TGTGCCAGTAGTATATTGGGACAGAGCTCCTACAATGAGCAGTTCTTC. It encodes CASSILGQSSYNEQFF. The chain couples TRBV19 to TRBJ2-1; 7 nucleotides line up with TRBD1. V trimming: 2 bases; J trimming: 0 bases; junction bases outside the gene matches: 4. The CDR3 is made up of 16 amino acids. Germline lookup yields CDR1 LNHDA and CDR2 SQIVND (reference sequence).

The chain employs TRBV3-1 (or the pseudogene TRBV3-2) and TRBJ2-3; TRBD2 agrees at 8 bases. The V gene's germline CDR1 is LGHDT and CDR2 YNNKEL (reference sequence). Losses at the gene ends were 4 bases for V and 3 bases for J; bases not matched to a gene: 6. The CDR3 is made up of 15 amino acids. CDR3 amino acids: CASSLRTSRTDTQYF. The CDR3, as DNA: TGTGCCAGCAGCCTACGGACTAGCAGGACAGATACGCAGTATTTT.

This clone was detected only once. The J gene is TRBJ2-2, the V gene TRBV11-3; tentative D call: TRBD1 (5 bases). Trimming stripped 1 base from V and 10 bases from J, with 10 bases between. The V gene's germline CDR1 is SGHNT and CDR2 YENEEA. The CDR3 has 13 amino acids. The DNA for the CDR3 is TGTGCCAGCAGCTTAGGCAGGGTAGAGGAGCTGTTTTTT. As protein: CASSLGRVEELFF.

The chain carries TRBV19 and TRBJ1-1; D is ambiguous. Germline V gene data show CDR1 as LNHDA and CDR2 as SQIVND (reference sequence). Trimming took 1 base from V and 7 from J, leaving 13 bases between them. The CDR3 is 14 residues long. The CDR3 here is CASSIGHLTGEAFF. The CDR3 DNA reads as TGTGCCAGTAGTATAGGGCATTTGACGGGTGAAGCTTTCTTT.

CDR3: CASSPRGRANEKLFF. CDR3 in DNA: TGTGCCAGCAGTCCGAGAGGGCGAGCTAATGAAAAACTGTTTTTT. The chain recombines TRBV2 with TRBJ1-4; D unresolved. Germline V gene sequence: CDR1 SNHLY, CDR2 FYNNEI. The CDR3 sequence is 15 residues long. The ends were cut back, 5 bases at V and 3 bases at J, with 13 bases in the middle.

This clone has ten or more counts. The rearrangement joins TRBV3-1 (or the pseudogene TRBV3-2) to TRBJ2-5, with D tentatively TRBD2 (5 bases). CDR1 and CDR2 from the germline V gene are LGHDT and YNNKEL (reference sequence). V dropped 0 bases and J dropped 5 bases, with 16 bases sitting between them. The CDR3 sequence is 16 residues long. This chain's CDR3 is CASSQEGSFRGETQYF. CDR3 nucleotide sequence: TGTGCCAGCAGCCAAGAAGGGTCGTTTCGCGGGGAGACCCAGTACTTC.

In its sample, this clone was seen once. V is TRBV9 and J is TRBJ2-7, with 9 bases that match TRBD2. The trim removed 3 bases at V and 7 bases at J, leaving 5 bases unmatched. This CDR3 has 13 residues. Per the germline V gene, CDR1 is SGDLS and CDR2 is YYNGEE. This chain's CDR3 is CASSALAGREQYF. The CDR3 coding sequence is TGTGCCAGCAGCGCACTAGCGGGTCGTGAGCAGTACTTC. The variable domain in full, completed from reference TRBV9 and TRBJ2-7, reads DSGVTQTPKHLITATGQRVTLRCSPRSGDLSVYWYQQSLDQGLQFLIQYYNGEERAKGNILERFSAQQFPDLHSELNLSSLELGDSALYFCASSALAGREQYFGPGTRLTVT.

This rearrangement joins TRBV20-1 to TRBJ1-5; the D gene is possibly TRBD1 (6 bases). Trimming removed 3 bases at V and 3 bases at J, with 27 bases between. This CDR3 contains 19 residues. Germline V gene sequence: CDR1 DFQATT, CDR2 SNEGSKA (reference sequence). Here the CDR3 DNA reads TGCAGTGCTAGTCCGGTCCGGGACACTAACTTTAGAACCAATCAGCCCCAGCATTTT. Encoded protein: CSASPVRDTNFRTNQPQHF.

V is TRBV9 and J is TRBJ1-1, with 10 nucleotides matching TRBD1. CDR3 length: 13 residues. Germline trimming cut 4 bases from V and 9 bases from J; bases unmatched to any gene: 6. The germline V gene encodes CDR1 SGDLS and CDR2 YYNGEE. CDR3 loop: CASSTGQGNQAFF. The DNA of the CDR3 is TGTGCCAGCAGCACGGGACAGGGGAATCAAGCTTTCTTT.

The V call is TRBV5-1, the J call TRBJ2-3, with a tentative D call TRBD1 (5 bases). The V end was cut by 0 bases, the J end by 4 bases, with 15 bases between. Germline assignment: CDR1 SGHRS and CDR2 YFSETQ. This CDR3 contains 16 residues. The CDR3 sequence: CASSLGGRDRADTQYF. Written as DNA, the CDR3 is TGCGCCAGCAGCTTGGGAGGCAGGGATAGGGCAGATACGCAGTATTTT.

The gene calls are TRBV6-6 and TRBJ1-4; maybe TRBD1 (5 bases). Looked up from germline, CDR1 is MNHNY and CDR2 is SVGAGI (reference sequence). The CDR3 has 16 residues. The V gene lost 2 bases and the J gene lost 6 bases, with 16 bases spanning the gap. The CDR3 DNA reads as TGTGCCAGCAGTTACGGGGGGACGTGGGCGGATGAAAAACTGTTTTTT. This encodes CASSYGGTWADEKLFF.

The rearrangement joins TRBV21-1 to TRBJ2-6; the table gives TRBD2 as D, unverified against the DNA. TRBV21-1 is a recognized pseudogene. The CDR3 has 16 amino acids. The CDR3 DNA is TGTGCCAGTCTAGCGGGGGAGTTTAGTGGGGCCAACGTCCTGACTTTC. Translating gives CASLAGEFSGANVLTF.

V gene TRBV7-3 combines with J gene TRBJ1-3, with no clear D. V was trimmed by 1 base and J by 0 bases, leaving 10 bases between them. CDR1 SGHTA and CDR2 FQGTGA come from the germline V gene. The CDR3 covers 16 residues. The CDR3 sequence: CASSLSQVDSGNTIYF. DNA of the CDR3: TGTGCCAGCAGCTTAAGTCAGGTCGACTCTGGAAACACCATATATTTT.

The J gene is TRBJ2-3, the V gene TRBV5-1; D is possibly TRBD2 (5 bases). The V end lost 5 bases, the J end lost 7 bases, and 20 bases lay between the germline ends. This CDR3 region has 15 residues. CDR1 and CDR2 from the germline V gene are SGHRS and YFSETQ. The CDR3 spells CASSSRDGRTNTQYF. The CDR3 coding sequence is TGCGCCAGCAGTAGCCGGGATGGACGGACGAATACGCAGTATTTT.

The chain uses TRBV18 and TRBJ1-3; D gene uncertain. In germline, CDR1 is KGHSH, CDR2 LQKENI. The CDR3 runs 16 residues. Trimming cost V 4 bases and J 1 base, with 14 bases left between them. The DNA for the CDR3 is TGTGCCAGCTCACGTGATGAGGGATATTCTGGAAACACCATATATTTT. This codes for CASSRDEGYSGNTIYF. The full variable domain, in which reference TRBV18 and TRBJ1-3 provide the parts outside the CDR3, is NAGVMQNPRHLVRRRGQEARLRCSPMKGHSHVYWYRQLPEEGLKFMVYLQKENIIDESGMPKERFSAEFPKEGPSILRIQQVVRGDSAAYFCASSRDEGYSGNTIYFGEGSWLTVV.

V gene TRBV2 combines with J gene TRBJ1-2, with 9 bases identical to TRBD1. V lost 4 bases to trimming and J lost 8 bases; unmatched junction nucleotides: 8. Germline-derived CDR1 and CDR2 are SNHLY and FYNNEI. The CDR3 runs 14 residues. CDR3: CASSAQQGASGYTF. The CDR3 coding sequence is TGTGCCAGCAGTGCGCAACAGGGGGCTAGCGGCTACACCTTC.

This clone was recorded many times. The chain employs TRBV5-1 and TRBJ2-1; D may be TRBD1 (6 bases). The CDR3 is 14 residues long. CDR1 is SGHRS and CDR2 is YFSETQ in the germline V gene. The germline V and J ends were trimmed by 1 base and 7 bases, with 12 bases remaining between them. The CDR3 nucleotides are TGCGCCAGCAGCTTGCAGGGGAAGGGGAATGAGCAGTTCTTC. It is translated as CASSLQGKGNEQFF.

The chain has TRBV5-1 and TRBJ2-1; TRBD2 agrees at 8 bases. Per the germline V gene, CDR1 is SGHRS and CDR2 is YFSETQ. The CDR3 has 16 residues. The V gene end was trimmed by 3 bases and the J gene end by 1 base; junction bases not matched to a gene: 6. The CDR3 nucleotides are TGCGCCAGCAGCTCCGGGGGGGGCGTATCCTACAATGAGCAGTTCTTC. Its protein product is CASSSGGGVSYNEQFF.

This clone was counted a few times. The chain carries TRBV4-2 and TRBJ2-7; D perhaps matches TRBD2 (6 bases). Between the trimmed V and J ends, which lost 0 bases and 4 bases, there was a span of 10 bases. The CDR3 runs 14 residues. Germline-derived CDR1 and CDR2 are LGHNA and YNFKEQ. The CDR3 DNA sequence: TGTGCCAGCAGCCAAGAACGACTAGGGTACGAGCAGTACTTC. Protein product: CASSQERLGYEQYF.

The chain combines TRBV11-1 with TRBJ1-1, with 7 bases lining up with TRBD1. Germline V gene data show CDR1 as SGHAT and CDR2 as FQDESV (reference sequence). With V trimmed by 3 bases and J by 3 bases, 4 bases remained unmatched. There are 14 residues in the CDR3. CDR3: CASSLGDRYTEAFF. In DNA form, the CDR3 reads TGTGCCAGCAGCTTGGGGGACAGATACACTGAAGCTTTCTTT.

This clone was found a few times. The chain's CDR3 is CASSHNYGYTF. The CDR3, as DNA: TGTGCCAGCAGCCATAACTATGGCTACACCTTC. The chain recombines TRBV28 with TRBJ1-2; D not resolved. V lost 6 bases, J lost 1 base, and 3 bases lay in between. The CDR3 is 11 amino acids. Germline V lookup: CDR1 MDHEN, CDR2 SYDVKM.